The clone carrying this T cell receptor (beta chain) has a single count. Its antigen remains unknown. The entry originates in a study of cytomegalovirus exposure and HLA in healthy donors. Looking at the study overall: Early release data held some 79 million unique TCRs from HLA-typed donors. The study's findings and limits: An ancestry cluster, one associated with Asian ancestry, reportedly showed fewer N-insertions than the approximately 720-donor mean in a later analysis. Immune exposure information comprised only CMV serostatus. V- and J-gene trimming in TCR beta was tied to a missense DCLRE1C variant by an analysis performed later.

V lost 5 bases to trimming and J lost 4 bases; unmatched junction nucleotides: 13. The germline V gene has CDR1 PRHDT and CDR2 FYEKMQ (reference sequence). The CDR3 runs 17 residues. Vbeta (60) and Jbeta (13) primers were used in the PCR. Clones were read by immunoSEQ multiplex PCR, and TCRdb kept only the in-frame ones, dropping some. The sample yields tens of thousands of clones, 70% to 75% seen once. The receptor comes from a woman between 45 and 60 years old in good health and CMV-seropositive. The sequenced sample consisted of PBMCs. V gene TRBV13 combines with J gene TRBJ2-7; 11 bases match TRBD2. The CDR3 DNA sequence: TGTGCCAGCAGCCAGGAGGGTAGCGGGAGGGAACTTTACGAGCAGTACTTC. It codes for CASSQEGSGRELYEQYF.